This T cell receptor beta chain was captured by sequencing in a study of human T cells and chemical hapten exposure. This clonotype was detected ten times or more. Its target is unknown. TCRdb itself ran the RACE reads through MiXCR, one entry per CDR3 protein. The sample has 65,000 to 95,000 distinct CDR3 sequences; more than 6.5% are singletons. Study conclusions and caveats: Positive correlation was observed between PT1 expanded TCR counts and patch test score.

The germline V gene has CDR1 DFQATT and CDR2 SNEGSKA (reference sequence). The CDR3 has 14 amino acids. Trimming cost V 8 bases and J 2 bases, with 13 bases left between them. Sample time point: patch test 2, 6 weeks after DPC sensitization. Treatment specified: therapeutic diphenylcyclopropenone sensitization with weekly scalp DPC. Blood, whole and unfractionated, served as the source for total RNA extraction. The chain recombines TRBV20-1 with TRBJ2-6; no firm D call. Sequencing was performed on whole blood, taken in connection with sensitization to the hapten diphenylcyclopropenone (DPC). The sequence was collected from a woman aged 25 to 39 with alopecia areata. Some clones in this sample may be carry-over from other donors' samples. Written as DNA, the CDR3 is TGCAGTTCCACCCCTTTTCCTGGGGCCAACGTCCTGACTTTC. Encoded protein: CSSTPFPGANVLTF.